This T cell receptor beta chain comes out of a study of blood T cell repertoires in COVID-19. Study overall: The United States, Italy and Spain were the sources of the acute and convalescent COVID-19 samples. Nucleic acid was either cDNA or gDNA, and it came from T cells, B-cell-depleted T cells, or PBMCs.

The ends were cut back, 2 bases at V and 3 bases at J, with 8 bases in the middle. The germline V gene has CDR1 SGDLS and CDR2 YYNGEE. CDR3 length: 13 amino acids. Original processing notes: From reference gene primer amplification, estimates of nucleated cell counts were derived. Produced via immunoSEQ multiplex PCR; TCRdb's table is partial and in-frame only. V and J calls and clone size are given by that table; D and trimming were obtained from the DNA. The repertoire consists of around 100,000 clones, with about 85% occurring once and the leading ten covering approximately 3.1%. This chain joins TRBV9 and TRBJ1-2; D call uncertain. Sequences were obtained from peripheral blood. This receptor was identified in a man aged 50 to 60 in a cohort sampled during active COVID-19. CDR3 DNA: TGTGCCAGCAGCGTCCCCCCCGACTATGGCTACACCTTC. Its protein is CASSVPPDYGYTF.